This record looks at one TCR beta chain sequence and its context. The target antigen is unknown. The data originate from a study of OX40 agonist ivuxolimab in advanced cancers. Overall study findings and caveats: Also present in some nonresponders was a low level of normalized T-cell clonal expansion.

The data were produced by immunoSEQ multiplex PCR, yet TCRdb's version contains in-frame clones alone and is incomplete. The table records approximately 45,000 clones, more than 70% of them present only once. Germline assignment: CDR1 SGDLS and CDR2 YYNGEE. CDR3 size: 15 residues. The V end was cut by 0 bases, the J end by 1 base, with 10 bases between. The source is an adult with an advanced solid tumor such as melanoma, head and neck, liver or kidney cancer. The sequencing used CD4+ or CD8+ T cells sorted from blood, collected in a trial of the OX40 agonist ivuxolimab. The chain combines TRBV9 with TRBJ1-2, with unresolved D. This CDR3 is CASSVGGLLNYGYTF. The CDR3 nucleotides are TGTGCCAGCAGCGTAGGAGGATTACTTAACTATGGCTACACCTTC.